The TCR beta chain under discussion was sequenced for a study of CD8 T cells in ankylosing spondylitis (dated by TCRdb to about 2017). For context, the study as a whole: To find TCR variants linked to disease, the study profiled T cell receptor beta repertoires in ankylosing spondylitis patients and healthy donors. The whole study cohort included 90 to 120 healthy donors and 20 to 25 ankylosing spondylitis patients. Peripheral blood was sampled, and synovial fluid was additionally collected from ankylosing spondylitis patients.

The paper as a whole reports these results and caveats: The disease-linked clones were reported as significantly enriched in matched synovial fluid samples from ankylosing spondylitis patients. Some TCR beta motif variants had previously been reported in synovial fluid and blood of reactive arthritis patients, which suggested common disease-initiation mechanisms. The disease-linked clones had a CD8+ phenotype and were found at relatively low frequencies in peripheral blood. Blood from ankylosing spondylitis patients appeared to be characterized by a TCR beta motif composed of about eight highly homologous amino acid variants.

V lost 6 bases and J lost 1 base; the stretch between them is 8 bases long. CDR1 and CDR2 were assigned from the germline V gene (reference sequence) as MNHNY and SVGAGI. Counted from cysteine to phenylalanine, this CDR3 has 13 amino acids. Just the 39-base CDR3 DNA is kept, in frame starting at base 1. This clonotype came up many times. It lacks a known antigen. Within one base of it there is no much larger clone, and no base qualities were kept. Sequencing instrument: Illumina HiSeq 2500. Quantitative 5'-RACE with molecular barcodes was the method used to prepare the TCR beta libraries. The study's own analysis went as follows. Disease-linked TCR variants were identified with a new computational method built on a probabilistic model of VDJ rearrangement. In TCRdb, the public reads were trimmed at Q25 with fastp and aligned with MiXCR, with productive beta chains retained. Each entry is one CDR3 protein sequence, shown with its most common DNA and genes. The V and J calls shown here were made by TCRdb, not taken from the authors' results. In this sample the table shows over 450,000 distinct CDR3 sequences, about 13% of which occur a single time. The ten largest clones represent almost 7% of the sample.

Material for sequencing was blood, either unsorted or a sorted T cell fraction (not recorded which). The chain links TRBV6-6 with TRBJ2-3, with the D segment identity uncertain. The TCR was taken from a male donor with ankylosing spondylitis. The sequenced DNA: TGTGCCAGCAGCTTGATCCGCACAGATACGCAGTATTTT. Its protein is CASSLIRTDTQYF.